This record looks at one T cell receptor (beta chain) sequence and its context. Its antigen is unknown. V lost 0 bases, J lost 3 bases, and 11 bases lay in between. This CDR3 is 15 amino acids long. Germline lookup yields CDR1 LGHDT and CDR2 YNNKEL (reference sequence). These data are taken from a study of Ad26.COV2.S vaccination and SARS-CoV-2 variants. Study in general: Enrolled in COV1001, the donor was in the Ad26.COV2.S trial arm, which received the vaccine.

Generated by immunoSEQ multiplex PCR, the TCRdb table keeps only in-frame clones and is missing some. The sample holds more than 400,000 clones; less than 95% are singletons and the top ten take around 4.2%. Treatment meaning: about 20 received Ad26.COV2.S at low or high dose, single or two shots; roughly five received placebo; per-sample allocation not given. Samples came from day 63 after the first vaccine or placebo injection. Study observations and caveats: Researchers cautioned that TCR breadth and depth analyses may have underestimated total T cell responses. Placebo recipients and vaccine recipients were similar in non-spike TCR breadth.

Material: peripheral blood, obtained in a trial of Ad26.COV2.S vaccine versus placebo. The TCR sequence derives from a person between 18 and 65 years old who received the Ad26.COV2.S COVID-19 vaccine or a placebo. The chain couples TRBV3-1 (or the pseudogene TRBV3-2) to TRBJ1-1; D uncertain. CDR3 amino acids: CASSQEPLGHTEAFF. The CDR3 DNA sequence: TGTGCCAGCAGCCAAGAACCCCTCGGGCACACTGAAGCTTTCTTT.